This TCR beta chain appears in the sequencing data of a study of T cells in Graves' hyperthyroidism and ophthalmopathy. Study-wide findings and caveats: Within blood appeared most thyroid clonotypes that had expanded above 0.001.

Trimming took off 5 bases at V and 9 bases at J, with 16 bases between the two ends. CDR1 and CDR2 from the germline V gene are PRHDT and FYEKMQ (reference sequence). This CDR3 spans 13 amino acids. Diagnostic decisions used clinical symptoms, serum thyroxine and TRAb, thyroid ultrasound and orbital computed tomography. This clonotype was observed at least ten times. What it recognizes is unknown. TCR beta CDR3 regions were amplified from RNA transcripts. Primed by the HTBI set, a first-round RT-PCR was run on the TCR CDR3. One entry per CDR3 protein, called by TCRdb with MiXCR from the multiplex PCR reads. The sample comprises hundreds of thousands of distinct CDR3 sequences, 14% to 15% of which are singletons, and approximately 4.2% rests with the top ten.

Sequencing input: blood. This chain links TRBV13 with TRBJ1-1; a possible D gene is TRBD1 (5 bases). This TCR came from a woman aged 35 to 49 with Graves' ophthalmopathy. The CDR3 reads CASSIKTADKAFF. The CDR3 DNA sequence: TGTGCCAGCAGCATAAAGACAGCAGACAAAGCTTTCTTT.